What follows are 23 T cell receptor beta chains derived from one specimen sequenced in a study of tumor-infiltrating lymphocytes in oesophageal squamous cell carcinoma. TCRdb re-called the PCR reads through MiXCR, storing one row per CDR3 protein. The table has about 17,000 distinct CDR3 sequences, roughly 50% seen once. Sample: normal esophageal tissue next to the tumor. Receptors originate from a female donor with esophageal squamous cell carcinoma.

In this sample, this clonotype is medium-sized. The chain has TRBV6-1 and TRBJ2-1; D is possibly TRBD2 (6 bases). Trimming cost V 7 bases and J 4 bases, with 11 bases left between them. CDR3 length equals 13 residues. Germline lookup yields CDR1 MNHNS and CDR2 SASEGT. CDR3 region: CASTRGAYNEQFF. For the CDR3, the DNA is TGTGCCAGCACTCGCGGGGCTTACAATGAGCAGTTCTTC.

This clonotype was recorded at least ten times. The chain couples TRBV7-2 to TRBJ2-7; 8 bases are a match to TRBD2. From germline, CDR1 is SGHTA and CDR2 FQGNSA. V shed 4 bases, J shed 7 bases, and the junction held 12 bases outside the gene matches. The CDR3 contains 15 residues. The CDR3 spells CASSSIAGLYNEQYF. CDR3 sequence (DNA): TGTGCCAGCAGCTCTATAGCGGGACTCTACAATGAGCAGTACTTC. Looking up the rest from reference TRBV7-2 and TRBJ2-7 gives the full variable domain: GAGVSQSPSNKVTEKGKDVELRCDPISGHTALYWYRQSLGQGLEFLIYFQGNSAPDKSGLPSDRFSAERTGGSVSTLTIQRTQQEDSAVYLCASSSIAGLYNEQYFGPGTRLTVT.

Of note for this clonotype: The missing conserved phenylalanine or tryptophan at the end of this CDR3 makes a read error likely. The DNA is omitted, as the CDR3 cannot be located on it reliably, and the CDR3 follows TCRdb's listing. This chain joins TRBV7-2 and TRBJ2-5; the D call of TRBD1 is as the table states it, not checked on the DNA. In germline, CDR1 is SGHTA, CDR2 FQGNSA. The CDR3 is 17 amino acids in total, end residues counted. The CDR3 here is CASSETGTAVHTQYFGA.

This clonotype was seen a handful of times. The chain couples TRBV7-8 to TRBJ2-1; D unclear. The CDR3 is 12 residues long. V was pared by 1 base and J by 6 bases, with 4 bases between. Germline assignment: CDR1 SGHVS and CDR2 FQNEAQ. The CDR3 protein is CASSLGTNEQFF. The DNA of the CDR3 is TGTGCCAGCAGCTTAGGCACCAATGAGCAGTTCTTC. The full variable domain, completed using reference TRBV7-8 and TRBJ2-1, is GAGVSQSPRYKVAKRGQDVALRCDPISGHVSLFWYQQALGQGPEFLTYFQNEAQLDKSGLPSDRFFAERPEGSVSTLKIQRTQQEDSAVYLCASSLGTNEQFFGPGTRLTVL.

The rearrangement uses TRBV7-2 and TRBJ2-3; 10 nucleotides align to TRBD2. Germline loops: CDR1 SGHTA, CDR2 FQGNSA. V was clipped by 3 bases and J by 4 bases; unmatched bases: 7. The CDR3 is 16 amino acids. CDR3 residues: CASSFLSSGRADTQYF. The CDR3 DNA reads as TGTGCCAGCAGCTTTCTTAGCAGCGGGAGGGCAGATACGCAGTATTTT.

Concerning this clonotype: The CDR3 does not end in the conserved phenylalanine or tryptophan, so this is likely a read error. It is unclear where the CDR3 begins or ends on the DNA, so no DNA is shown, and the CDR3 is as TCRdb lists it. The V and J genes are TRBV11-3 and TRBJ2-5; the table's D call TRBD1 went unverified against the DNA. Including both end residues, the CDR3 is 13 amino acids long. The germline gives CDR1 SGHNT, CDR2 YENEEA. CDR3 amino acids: CASSPGGPRSSTS.

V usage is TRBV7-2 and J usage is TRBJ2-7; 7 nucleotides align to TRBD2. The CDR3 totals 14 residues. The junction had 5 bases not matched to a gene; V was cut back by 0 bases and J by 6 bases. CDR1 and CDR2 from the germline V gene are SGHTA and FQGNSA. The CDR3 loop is CASSLAGGPSEQYF. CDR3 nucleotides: TGTGCCAGCAGCTTAGCGGGAGGGCCCTCCGAGCAGTACTTC.

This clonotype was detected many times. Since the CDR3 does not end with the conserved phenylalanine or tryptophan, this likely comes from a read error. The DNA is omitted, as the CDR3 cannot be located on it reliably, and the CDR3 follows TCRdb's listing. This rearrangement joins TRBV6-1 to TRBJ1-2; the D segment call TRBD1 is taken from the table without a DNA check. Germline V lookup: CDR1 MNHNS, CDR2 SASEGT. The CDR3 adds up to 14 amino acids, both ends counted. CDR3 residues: CASSSDQYQGTFWS.

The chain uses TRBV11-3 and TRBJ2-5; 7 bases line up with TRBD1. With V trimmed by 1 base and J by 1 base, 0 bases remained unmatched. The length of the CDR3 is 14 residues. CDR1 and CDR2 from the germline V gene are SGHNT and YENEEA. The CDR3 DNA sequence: TGTGCCAGCAGCTTAGGGGACAGCCAAGAGACCCAGTACTTC. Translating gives CASSLGDSQETQYF.

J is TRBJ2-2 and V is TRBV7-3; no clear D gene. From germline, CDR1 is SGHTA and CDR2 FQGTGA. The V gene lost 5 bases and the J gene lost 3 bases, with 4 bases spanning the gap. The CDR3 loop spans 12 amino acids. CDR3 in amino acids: CASSTYTGELFF. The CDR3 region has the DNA TGTGCCAGCAGCACATACACCGGGGAGCTGTTTTTT.

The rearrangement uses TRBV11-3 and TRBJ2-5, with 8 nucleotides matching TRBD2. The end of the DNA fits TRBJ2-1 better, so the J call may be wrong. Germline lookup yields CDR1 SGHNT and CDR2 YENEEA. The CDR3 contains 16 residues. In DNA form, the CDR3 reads TGTGCCAGCAGCTTAGATGGGACTAGTGGCTACAATGAGCAGTTCTTC. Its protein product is CASSLDGTSGYNEQFF.

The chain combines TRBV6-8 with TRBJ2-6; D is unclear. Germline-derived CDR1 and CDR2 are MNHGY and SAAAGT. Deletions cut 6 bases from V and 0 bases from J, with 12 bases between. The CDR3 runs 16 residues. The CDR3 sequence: CASSLPQFSGANVLTF. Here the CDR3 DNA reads TGTGCCAGCAGCCTCCCACAGTTCTCTGGGGCCAACGTCCTGACTTTC.

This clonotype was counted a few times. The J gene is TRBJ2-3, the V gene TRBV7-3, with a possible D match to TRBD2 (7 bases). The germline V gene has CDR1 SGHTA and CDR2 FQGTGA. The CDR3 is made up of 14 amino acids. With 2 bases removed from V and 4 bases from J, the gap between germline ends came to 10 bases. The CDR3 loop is CASSLGGAADTQYF. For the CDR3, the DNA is TGTGCCAGCAGCTTAGGGGGGGCCGCAGATACGCAGTATTTT. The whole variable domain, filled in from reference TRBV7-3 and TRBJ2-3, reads GAGVSQTPSNKVTEKGKYVELRCDPISGHTALYWYRQSLGQGPEFLIYFQGTGAADDSGLPNDRFFAVRPEGSVSTLKIQRTERGDSAVYLCASSLGGAADTQYFGPGTRLTVL.

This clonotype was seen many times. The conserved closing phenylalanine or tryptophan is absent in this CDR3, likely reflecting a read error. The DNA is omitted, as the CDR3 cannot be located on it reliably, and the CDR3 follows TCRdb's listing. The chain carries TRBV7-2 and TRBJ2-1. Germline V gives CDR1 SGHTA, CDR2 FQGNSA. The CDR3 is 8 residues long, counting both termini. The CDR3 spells CASSLVGY.

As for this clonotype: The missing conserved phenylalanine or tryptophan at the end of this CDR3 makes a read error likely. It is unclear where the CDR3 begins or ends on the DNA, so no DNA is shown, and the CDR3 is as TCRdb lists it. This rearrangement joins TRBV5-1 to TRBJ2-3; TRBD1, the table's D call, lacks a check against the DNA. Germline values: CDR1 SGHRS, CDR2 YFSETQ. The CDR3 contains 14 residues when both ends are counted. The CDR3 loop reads CASSLDGKGYTFVR.

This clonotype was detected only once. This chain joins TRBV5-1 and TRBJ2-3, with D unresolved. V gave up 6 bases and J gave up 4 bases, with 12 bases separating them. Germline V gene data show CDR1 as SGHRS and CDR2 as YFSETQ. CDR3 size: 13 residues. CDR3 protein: CASKEEVPDTQYF. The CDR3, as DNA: TGCGCCAGCAAAGAGGAAGTCCCAGATACGCAGTATTTT.

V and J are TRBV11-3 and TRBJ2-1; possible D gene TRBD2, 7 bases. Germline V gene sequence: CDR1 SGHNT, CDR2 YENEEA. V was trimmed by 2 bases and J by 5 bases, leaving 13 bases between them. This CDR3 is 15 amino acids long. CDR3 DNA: TGTGCCAGCAGCTTATCCGGGGGGCCCCACAATGAGCAGTTCTTC. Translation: CASSLSGGPHNEQFF.

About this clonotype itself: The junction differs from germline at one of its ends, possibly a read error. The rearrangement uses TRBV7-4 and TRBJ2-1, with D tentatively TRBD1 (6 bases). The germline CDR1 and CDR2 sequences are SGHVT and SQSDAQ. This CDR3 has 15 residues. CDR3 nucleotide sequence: TGTGCCAGCAGCTCACAGGGTGCGGATAATTCACCCCTCCACTTC. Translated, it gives CASSSQGADNSPLHF.

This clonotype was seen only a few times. CDR3 protein: CASTYRTGGETQYF. The CDR3 DNA reads TGTGCCAGCACCTACAGGACAGGGGGAGAGACCCAGTACTTC. The V and J genes are TRBV7-8 and TRBJ2-5; 10 bases fit TRBD1. The length of the CDR3 is 14 residues. The V gene end was trimmed by 7 bases and the J gene end by 4 bases; junction bases not matched to a gene: 6. Per germline, CDR1 SGHVS and CDR2 FQNEAQ.

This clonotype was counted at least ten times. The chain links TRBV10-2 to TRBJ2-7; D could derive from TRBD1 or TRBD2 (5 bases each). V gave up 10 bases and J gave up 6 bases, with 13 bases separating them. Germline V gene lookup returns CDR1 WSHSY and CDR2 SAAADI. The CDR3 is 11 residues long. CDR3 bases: TGCGCCACCAGGGCGCGGGTCGAGCAGTACTTC. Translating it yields CATRARVEQYF.

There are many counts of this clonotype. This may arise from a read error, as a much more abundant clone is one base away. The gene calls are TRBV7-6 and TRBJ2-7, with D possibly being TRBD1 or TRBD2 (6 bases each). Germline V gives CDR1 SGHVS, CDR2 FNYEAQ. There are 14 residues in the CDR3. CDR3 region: CSSVRGLSYNEQYF. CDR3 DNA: TGTAGCTCAGTCCGGGGGCTATCCTACAATGAGCAGTACTTC.

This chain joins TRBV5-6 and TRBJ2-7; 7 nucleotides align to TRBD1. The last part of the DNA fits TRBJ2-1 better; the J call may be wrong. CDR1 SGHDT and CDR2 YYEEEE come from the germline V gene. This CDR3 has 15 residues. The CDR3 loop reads CASSHRDSSYNEQFF. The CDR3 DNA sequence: TGTGCCAGCAGCCACCGGGACAGTTCTTACAATGAGCAGTTCTTC.

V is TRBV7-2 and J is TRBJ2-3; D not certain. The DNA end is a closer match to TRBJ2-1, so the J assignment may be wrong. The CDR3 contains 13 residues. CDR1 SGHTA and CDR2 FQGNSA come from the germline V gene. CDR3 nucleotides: TGTGCCAGCAGCTTAGTCTCCTACAATGAGCAGTTCTTC. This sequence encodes CASSLVSYNEQFF.